The entry below gives a single T cell receptor (beta chain) sequence along with its context. Its antigen is not known. V shed 0 bases and J 4 bases; nucleotides not matched to a gene: 5. The CDR3 runs to 14 residues. In germline, CDR1 is GTSNPN, CDR2 SVGIG (reference sequence). TCR sequencing used cDNA made by reverse transcription of extracted RNA. TCRdb's table, derived via immunoSEQ multiplex PCR, lists solely in-frame clones and lacks some. This table holds around 98,000 clones, 35% to 50% found once. The data were obtained in a study of CD8+ T cells in alopecia areata. Alopecia areata patients provided lesional scalp punch biopsies and peripheral blood, both collected for the study. Study-wide results and caveats: Elevated clonality characterized lesional scalp relative to normal scalp, particularly in alopecia totalis/universalis. Scalp sample data also include resident alphabeta T cells from normal skin.

This clonotype was obtained from a human donor with alopecia areata. The source material was CD4+ T cells sorted from blood. The V and J genes are TRBV30 and TRBJ2-7; TRBD2 matches 8 bases. For the CDR3, the DNA is TGTGCCTGGAGTGTAAGCGGGAGTGGTTACGAGCAGTACTTC. Translation: CAWSVSGSGYEQYF. The variable domain in full, completed from reference TRBV30 and TRBJ2-7, reads SQTIHQWPATLVQPVGSPLSLECTVEGTSNPNLYWYRQAAGRGLQLLFYSVGIGQISSEVPQNLSASRPQDRQFILSSKKLLLSDSGFYLCAWSVSGSGYEQYFGPGTRLTVT.